This is a list of T cell receptor beta chains from one sample in a study of blood T cell repertoires in COVID-19. The method was immunoSEQ multiplex PCR; TCRdb's version includes in-frame clones alone and lacks a portion of them. Seen here are around 67,000 clones, around 87% observed once, and the top ten hold roughly 8%. Sequencing was performed on peripheral blood. These receptors were obtained from a man in his fifties with active COVID-19. CDR3s include the opening cysteine and the closing phenylalanine or tryptophan. D genes are given only for firm matches. Not all rows give a size; the values are once, few, many and, for expanded clones, a class.

d_call j_call clone_size v_call cdr3_nt cdr3_aa
. TRBJ2-2 . TRBV14 TGTGCCAGCAGCCAATGGGGGGGGCCCGGGGAGCTGTTTTTT CASSQWGGPGELFF
TRBD1 TRBJ2-3 . TRBV24-1 TGTGCCACCAGCGACCCCCAGGGGGCAACTGATACGCAGTATTTT CATSDPQGATDTQYF
TRBD1 TRBJ1-1 . TRBV4-1 TGCGCCAGCGGAATGACAGGGCAATCGAGGACTGAAGCTTTCTTT CASGMTGQSRTEAFF
. TRBJ2-5 . TRBV6-1 TGTGCCAGCAGTGAAGAGTACCGGGTACTTAGAGAGACCCAGTACTTC CASSEEYRVLRETQYF
. TRBJ1-1 once TRBV24-1 TGTGCCACCAGTGGGGGGGAGTCACAGAACACTGAAGCTTTCTTT CATSGGESQNTEAFF
TRBD1 TRBJ1-6 . TRBV7-2 TGTGCCAGCAGGCCTACCCTCGGACAGGGAAATTCACCCCTCCACTTT CASRPTLGQGNSPLHF
TRBD1 TRBJ1-4 . TRBV11-2 TGTGCCAGCAGTAAACTAGGGACAGGAAAAAATGAAAAACTGTTTTTT CASSKLGTGKNEKLFF
TRBD2 TRBJ2-7 . TRBV19 TGTGCCAGTAGCATAACCGCGGGGGCCTACGAGCAGTACTTC CASSITAGAYEQYF
. TRBJ2-7 few TRBV6-5 TGTGCCAGCAGTCGCGTGGCGGGCCATTCCTACGAGCAGTACTTC CASSRVAGHSYEQYF
TRBD2 TRBJ2-2 . TRBV4-3 TGCGCCAGCAGCCCACACAAGGGGGGACTAGCGGCGAACACCGGGGAGCTGTTTTTT CASSPHKGGLAANTGELFF
. TRBJ2-1 . TRBV3-1/TRBV3-2 TGTGCCAGCAAAACTAGTGCCCGCTACGGCTACAATGAGCAGTTCTTC CASKTSARYGYNEQFF
. TRBJ1-5 . TRBV6-5 TGTGCCAGCAGGCCCACAGGGAGCAATCAGCCCCAGCATTTT CASRPTGSNQPQHF
. TRBJ2-4 . TRBV6-2/TRBV6-3 TGTGCCAGCAGCCAGCCAGGAGCCAAAAACATTCAGTACTTC CASSQPGAKNIQYF
. TRBJ2-1 . TRBV27 TGTGCCAGCATCTTGAGCGGAGCCAAATCCTACAATGAGCAGTTCTTC CASILSGAKSYNEQFF
. TRBJ2-2 . TRBV6-6 TGTGCCAGCAGTTCCCAACAGGACGGGGAGCTGTTTTTT CASSSQQDGELFF
TRBD1 TRBJ1-2 . TRBV14 TGTGCCAGCAGCCTATACGGGACAGGGGAAGGCTACACCTTC CASSLYGTGEGYTF
. TRBJ1-6 . TRBV6-5 TGTGCCAGTGTTTCTACAGGAGATCATAATTCACCCCTCCACTTT CASVSTGDHNSPLHF
. TRBJ2-1 . TRBV11-2 TGTGCCAGCAGCTTCCGGGACACGTACAATGAGCAGTTCTTC CASSFRDTYNEQFF
TRBD2 TRBJ2-7 . TRBV7-3 TGTGCCAGCAGCTTAAACGGGGTTGGTGCTAGCGGGAGGGCCGACGAGCAGTACTTC CASSLNGVGASGRADEQYF
. TRBJ2-1 . TRBV19 TGTGCCAGTAGGGGGCAAAATGGCTACAATGAGCAGTTCTTC CASRGQNGYNEQFF
. TRBJ2-3 . TRBV7-3 TGTGCCAGCAGCTCAACCCCCAGGGTCACAGATACGCAGTATTTT CASSSTPRVTDTQYF
TRBD1 TRBJ1-5 . TRBV5-3 TGTGCCAGAAGCCACACCGGGACAGGCAATCAGCCCCAGCATTTT CARSHTGTGNQPQHF